This entry describes one T cell receptor beta chain. Primers used in a second PCR of about 7 to 12 cycles were a sample-barcoded 5' primer and a J-beta primer mix. A template-switch adaptor with 12 random nucleotides tagged each cDNA molecule. Researchers report that each sample yielded at least 2.5 million CDR3-containing paired-end reads. TCRdb reprocessed the 5' RACE reads via MiXCR and lists one record per CDR3 protein. The sample holds roughly 1.5 million distinct CDR3 sequences, 35% to 45% seen once. This record comes from a study of blood T cells in healthy people across ages. This CDR3 contains 11 residues. CDR1 is DFQATT and CDR2 is SNEGSKA in the germline V gene (reference sequence). V was cut by 7 bases and J by 10 bases, with 14 bases left in between.

The chain uses TRBV20-1 and TRBJ2-1; D is unclear. Material for sequencing was blood. The TCR originated in a woman between 18 and 29 years old in good health. CDR3 DNA sequence: TGCAGTGTGGAAAGAACCTACGAGCAGTTCTTC. Amino acids: CSVERTYEQFF.